What follows describes a single T cell receptor beta chain. These data come from a study of T cells in Graves' hyperthyroidism and ophthalmopathy. The TCR beta CDR3 regions underwent amplification using RNA transcripts as the source. Carried out on the TCR CDR3, a first-round RT-PCR used the HTBI primer set. TCRdb re-derived calls from the multiplex PCR reads in MiXCR, one entry per CDR3 protein. Of about 270,000 distinct CDR3 sequences in the sample, around 20% were seen once. The CDR3 spans 18 residues. The ends lost 5 bases at V and 7 bases at J; junction bases unmatched: 19. In germline, CDR1 is SGHVS, CDR2 FQNEAQ.

The specimen was blood. This chain joins TRBV7-8 and TRBJ2-7, with TRBD2 identical over 11 bases. This clonotype originated in a man aged 25-40 years with Graves' ophthalmopathy. CDR3 amino acids: CASSLRGASGRTPKEQYF. In DNA form, the CDR3 reads TGTGCCAGCAGCCTAAGGGGGGCTAGCGGGAGGACTCCTAAGGAGCAGTACTTC.